These 8 T cell receptor beta chains originate from one sample sequenced in a study of shared clonotypes between healthy human individuals. Using immunoSEQ multiplex PCR, the repertoire was profiled, and TCRdb retains in-frame clones only, with some absent. The repertoire consists of under 2.5 million clones, with under 95% occurring once and the leading ten covering roughly 0.34%. The source material was naive CD4+ T cells from PBMCs. Subset indicated: CD45RA+ positively selected. The receptors come from a man aged 18 to 29 in good health. Some clones in this sample may be carry-over from other donors' samples.

The rearrangement links TRBV5-1 to TRBJ1-5, with a tentative D call TRBD1 (5 bases). Trimming took 3 bases from V and 4 from J, leaving 20 bases between them. The CDR3 is 17 residues long. Germline lookup yields CDR1 SGHRS and CDR2 YFSETQ. CDR3 DNA sequence: TGCGCCAGCAGCTACTCCCCCAGGGACTCATGGAATCAGCCCCAGCATTTT. Amino acid sequence: CASSYSPRDSWNQPQHF.

V and J are TRBV7-9 and TRBJ2-5, with 9 bases lining up with TRBD1. TRBJ2-7 explains the end of the DNA better; the J call may be wrong. The CDR3 length is 15 residues. Germline values: CDR1 SEHNR, CDR2 FQNEAQ (reference sequence). DNA of the CDR3: TGTGCCAGCAGCTACGGACAGGGGAGGGCCTACGAGCAGTACTTC. Amino acids: CASSYGQGRAYEQYF.

The chain combines TRBV28 with TRBJ1-5; D gene ambiguous. Germline CDR1 MDHEN, CDR2 SYDVKM. V was cut by 2 bases and J by 2 bases, with 10 bases left in between. The CDR3 extends over 15 amino acids. This CDR3 is CASSLNRRGNQPQHF. The CDR3 DNA is TGTGCCAGCAGTTTAAATCGCCGAGGCAATCAGCCCCAGCATTTT. Full variable domain (outside the CDR3, taken from reference TRBV28 and TRBJ1-5): DVKVTQSSRYLVKRTGEKVFLECVQDMDHENMFWYRQDPGLGLRLIYFSYDVKMKEKGDIPEGYSVSREKKERFSLILESASTNQTSMYLCASSLNRRGNQPQHFGDGTRLSIL.

The genes are TRBV11-2 and TRBJ2-7, with 7 bases fitting TRBD2. Germline CDR1 and CDR2: SGHAT and FQNNGV. The CDR3 has 14 amino acids. V was pared by 6 bases and J by 3 bases, with 8 bases of the junction left unmatched. The CDR3 loop reads CASSPIGRLYEQYF. In DNA, the CDR3 is TGTGCCAGCAGTCCTATCGGGAGGCTCTACGAGCAGTACTTC.

The V call is TRBV11-3, the J call TRBJ2-7; 7 bases are shared with TRBD2. The V and J ends lost 1 base and 7 bases, in that order; junction bases with no gene match: 10. This CDR3 is 15 amino acids long. Germline values: CDR1 SGHNT, CDR2 YENEEA. CDR3 bases: TGTGCCAGCAGCTTAGGTGGGAGGGAGACGGGGGAGCAGTACTTC. This codes for CASSLGGRETGEQYF. The whole variable domain, remainder taken from reference TRBV11-3 and TRBJ2-7, is EAGVVQSPRYKIIEKKQPVAFWCNPISGHNTLYWYLQNLGQGPELLIRYENEEAVDDSQLPKDRFSAERLKGVDSTLKIQPAELGDSAVYLCASSLGGRETGEQYFGPGTRLTVT.

This clone was picked up a small number of times. The CDR3 sequence is CASSIRDSQEKLFF. The CDR3 nucleotides read TGTGCCAGTAGTATCCGGGACAGCCAAGAAAAACTGTTTTTT. The chain has TRBV19 and TRBJ1-4; 7 bases line up with TRBD1. V shed 3 bases, J shed 8 bases, and the junction held 6 bases outside the gene matches. The CDR3 runs to 14 residues. CDR1 and CDR2 (germline): LNHDA, SQIVND (reference sequence).

The rearrangement uses TRBV18 and TRBJ2-7, with a tentative D call TRBD1 (6 bases). The CDR3 runs to 21 residues. The V and J ends lost 4 bases and 0 bases respectively, with 31 bases between them. Germline V gene data show CDR1 as KGHSH and CDR2 as LQKENI. The CDR3 here is CASSRSCVDRSPIWCSYEQYF. The CDR3 DNA reads TGTGCCAGCTCACGTAGCTGTGTAGACAGGAGTCCCATTTGGTGCTCCTACGAGCAGTACTTC.

The rearrangement joins TRBV27 to TRBJ2-5; 7 nucleotides match TRBD1. The trim removed 5 bases at V and 5 bases at J, leaving 20 bases unmatched. The germline V gene has CDR1 MNHEY and CDR2 SMNVEV (reference sequence). This CDR3 comprises 18 residues. The CDR3 DNA sequence: TGTGCCAGCAGTCCAAGGACAGGAGGCCGCACCCAGACCGAGACCCAGTACTTC. This encodes CASSPRTGGRTQTETQYF.